The 32 T cell receptor beta chains presented below share a single source sample, sequenced in a study of T-cell memory formation after mild COVID-19 (dated by TCRdb to about 2021). The protocol used for the library was 5' RACE. Sequencing instrument: Illumina NovaSeq 6000. In-frame beta chains were kept once TCRdb had trimmed the public reads at Q25 with fastp and called clones with MiXCR. Rows matching on CDR3 protein sequence are summarized as one entry with the most common DNA and genes. The sample has about 350,000 distinct CDR3 sequences on record, roughly 13% of them singletons. The top ten clonotypes cover 22% of the sample. Specimen: PBMCs or a T cell subset sorted from them (not recorded which). Receptors were obtained from a man aged 18 to 29 who had mild COVID-19 (a few samples of this study predate the infection). The sample titles of this study are shuffled in the database, so cell type and time point are left out; the donor was told from shared clones.

This clonotype was counted ten times or more. V gene TRBV6-5 combines with J gene TRBJ2-3; D remains ambiguous. The CDR3 contains 13 residues. V gave up 6 bases and J gave up 1 base, with 8 bases separating them. From germline, CDR1 is MNHEY and CDR2 SVGAGI. The CDR3 loop reads CASRGVGTDTQYF. Written as DNA, the CDR3 is TGTGCCAGCAGGGGCGTTGGCACAGATACGCAGTATTTT.

This clonotype was recorded many times. The chain combines TRBV6-5 with TRBJ1-3; D is unclear. The CDR3 has 16 amino acids. Trimming shortened V by 0 bases and J by 2 bases, and 11 bases separated the two germline ends. The germline gives CDR1 MNHEY, CDR2 SVGAGI. This CDR3 is CASSYSAARAGNTIYF. CDR3 nucleotide sequence: TGTGCCAGCAGTTACTCCGCGGCCCGCGCTGGAAACACCATATATTTT.

The chain carries TRBV5-6 and TRBJ1-2; D perhaps matches TRBD1 (6 bases). The CDR3 is made up of 13 amino acids. Germline CDR1 reads SGHDT; CDR2 reads YYEEEE. V dropped 0 bases and J dropped 4 bases, with 7 bases sitting between them. The DNA for the CDR3 is TGTGCCAGCAGCTTGGGGGGGGCCTATGGCTACACCTTC. Its translation: CASSLGGAYGYTF.

This chain joins TRBV9 and TRBJ2-5; 8 bases fit TRBD2. J gave up 0 bases and V 0 bases, and 1 base lay outside the gene matches. The CDR3 runs 15 residues. The germline V gene encodes CDR1 SGDLS and CDR2 YYNGEE. The chain's CDR3 is CASSVAGGYQETQYF. DNA for the CDR3: TGTGCCAGCAGCGTAGCGGGGGGGTACCAAGAGACCCAGTACTTC.

The CDR3 reads CASSYPGQTNYGYTF. The CDR3 nucleotides read TGTGCCAGCAGTTACCCGGGACAGACTAACTATGGCTACACCTTC. The rearrangement uses TRBV6-5 and TRBJ1-2; 7 nucleotides line up with TRBD1. After removal of 2 bases from V and 0 bases from J, the junction contained 3 bases not matched to a gene. CDR3 length: 15 amino acids. Looked up from germline, CDR1 is MNHEY and CDR2 is SVGAGI.

This clonotype was detected only a few times. This chain links TRBV4-3 with TRBJ2-5, with D unresolved. Trimming removed 0 bases at V and 2 bases at J, with 7 bases between. Germline lookup yields CDR1 LGHNA and CDR2 YSLEER. The CDR3 loop spans 14 amino acids. The CDR3 is CASSQDLGQETQYF. The CDR3 DNA sequence: TGCGCCAGCAGCCAAGATCTTGGTCAAGAGACCCAGTACTTC.

This clonotype was seen only a few times. This chain joins TRBV20-1 and TRBJ1-3; D call uncertain. This CDR3 contains 14 residues. CDR1 DFQATT and CDR2 SNEGSKA come from the germline V gene (reference sequence). The germline V and J ends were trimmed by 6 bases and 0 bases, with 12 bases remaining between them. The CDR3 region has the DNA TGCAGTGCCACACACCAGAGCTCTGGAAACACCATATATTTT. Translation: CSATHQSSGNTIYF.

The rearrangement uses TRBV7-9 and TRBJ2-7; the D gene is possibly TRBD2 (6 bases). CDR3 length: 15 residues. CDR1 and CDR2 (germline): SEHNR, FQNEAQ (reference sequence). V was clipped by 1 base and J by 2 bases, with 12 bases between them. CDR3 sequence: CASSLGAGIPYEQYV. The CDR3 nucleotides read TGTGCCAGCAGCTTAGGGGCGGGGATACCCTACGAGCAGTACGTC.

This clonotype was counted many times. The V and J genes are TRBV12-3 or TRBV12-4 and TRBJ2-5; perhaps TRBD1 as D (6 bases). The length of the CDR3 is 13 residues. V was pared by 7 bases and J by 2 bases, with 11 bases between. CDR3 DNA sequence: TGTGCCAGCAACGTCGGACAGCAAGAGACCCAGTACTTC. Translated, it gives CASNVGQQETQYF.

This chain uses TRBV5-6 with TRBJ2-7, with 9 bases fitting TRBD1. V trimming: 4 bases; J trimming: 3 bases; junction bases outside the gene matches: 5. This CDR3 is 14 amino acids long. Looked up from germline, CDR1 is SGHDT and CDR2 is YYEEEE. Here the CDR3 reads CASSHGTGSYEQYF. The CDR3, as DNA: TGTGCCAGCAGCCACGGGACAGGGAGCTACGAGCAGTACTTC.

This clonotype has a handful of counts. V usage is TRBV4-1 and J usage is TRBJ1-2; possible D gene TRBD1, 6 bases. The length of the CDR3 is 15 residues. Germline V gene sequence: CDR1 MGHRA, CDR2 YSYEKL. V was trimmed by 2 bases and J by 4 bases, leaving 14 bases between them. The CDR3 is CASSQKETGPYGYTF. In DNA, the CDR3 is TGCGCCAGCAGCCAAAAGGAGACAGGACCCTATGGCTACACCTTC.

Ten or more counts support this clonotype. The V call is TRBV29-1, the J call TRBJ2-2; D is uncertain. Germline V gene lookup returns CDR1 SQVTM and CDR2 ANQGSEA. The ends were cut back, 6 bases at V and 7 bases at J, with 9 bases in the middle. CDR3 length: 11 amino acids. DNA for the CDR3: TGCAGCGTGCCTCGCGGCGGGGAGCTGTTTTTT. Its translation is CSVPRGGELFF.

V gene TRBV20-1 combines with J gene TRBJ2-5, with D perhaps matching TRBD1 (6 bases). CDR1 is DFQATT, CDR2 SNEGSKA, per germline (reference sequence). The CDR3 has 12 amino acids. Trimming stripped 3 bases from V and 3 bases from J, with 8 bases between. CDR3 sequence reads: CSASGQKETQYF. For the CDR3, the DNA is TGCAGTGCTAGTGGACAGAAAGAGACCCAGTACTTC.

This clonotype was detected only a few times. The V call is TRBV2, the J call TRBJ1-4, with 7 bases fitting TRBD1. The germline V gene encodes CDR1 SNHLY and CDR2 FYNNEI. CDR3 length: 15 amino acids. The V gene end was trimmed by 3 bases and the J gene end by 4 bases; junction bases not matched to a gene: 5. The CDR3 DNA sequence: TGTGCCAGCAGTGAGGAGGGGGCAAGTAATGAAAAACTGTTTTTT. It is translated as CASSEEGASNEKLFF. Full variable domain (missing parts from reference TRBV2 and TRBJ1-4): EPEVTQTPSHQVTQMGQEVILRCVPISNHLYFYWYRQILGQKVEFLVSFYNNEISEKSEIFDDQFSVERPDGSNFTLKIRSTKLEDSAMYFCASSEEGASNEKLFFGSGTQLSVL.

This clonotype was observed a handful of times. The rearrangement uses TRBV4-2 and TRBJ2-3, with TRBD2 matching 13 bases. Germline V gives CDR1 LGHNA, CDR2 YNFKEQ. The CDR3 consists of 17 residues. V lost 4 bases, J lost 0 bases, and 4 bases stayed unmatched. The CDR3 nucleotides are TGTGCCAGCAGCCCGACACTAGCGGGGGGGAGCACAGATACGCAGTATTTT. It translates to CASSPTLAGGSTDTQYF.

This clonotype was observed a few times. The chain uses TRBV7-9 and TRBJ1-1; no firm D call. This CDR3 region has 15 residues. Germline V CDR1 and CDR2: SEHNR, FQNEAQ (reference sequence). V was cut by 2 bases and J by 0 bases, with 10 bases left in between. CDR3 residues: CASSLSQVVNTEAFF. The CDR3 coding sequence is TGTGCCAGCAGCTTATCCCAGGTAGTGAACACTGAAGCTTTCTTT. Based on the CDR3 plus reference TRBV7-9 and TRBJ1-1, the full variable domain is DTGVSQNPRHKITKRGQNVTFRCDPISEHNRLYWYRQTLGQGPEFLTYFQNEAQLEKSRLLSDRFSAERPKGSFSTLEIQRTEQGDSAMYLCASSLSQVVNTEAFFGQGTRLTVV.

This clonotype was counted between two and nine times. Here the CDR3 DNA reads TGTGCCAGCAGGACAGGGGGCGGCTACGAGCAGTACTTC. Translated: CASRTGGGYEQYF. The V and J genes are TRBV2 and TRBJ2-7, with 10 nucleotides matching TRBD1. The CDR3 is made up of 13 amino acids. The V gene end was trimmed by 6 bases and the J gene end by 3 bases; junction bases not matched to a gene: 2. The germline V gene encodes CDR1 SNHLY and CDR2 FYNNEI.

This clonotype turned up a few times. The chain recombines TRBV12-3 or TRBV12-4 with TRBJ2-2, with D perhaps matching TRBD2 (5 bases). The CDR3 has 15 residues. V was clipped by 5 bases and J by 2 bases, with 12 bases between them. This CDR3 is CASSPRELNTGELFF. The CDR3 coding sequence is TGTGCCAGCAGTCCGAGGGAACTTAACACCGGGGAGCTGTTTTTT.

In its sample, this clonotype was seen a few times. The chain employs TRBV5-1 and TRBJ2-2; no reliable D call. Looked up from germline, CDR1 is SGHRS and CDR2 is YFSETQ. The CDR3 has 13 residues. The V end lost 2 bases, the J end lost 1 base, and 3 bases lay between the germline ends. The CDR3 DNA follows: TGCGCCAGCAGCTTTTGGAACACCGGGGAGCTGTTTTTT. Protein: CASSFWNTGELFF.

A few counts support this clonotype. The rearrangement joins TRBV4-3 to TRBJ2-2, with D perhaps given as TRBD1 or TRBD2 (6 bases each). The V and J ends lost 2 bases and 5 bases respectively, with 9 bases between them. CDR3 length: 14 amino acids. Germline V gene sequence: CDR1 LGHNA, CDR2 YSLEER. The CDR3 protein is CASSQQGRTGELFF. The CDR3 DNA is TGCGCCAGCAGCCAACAGGGGAGGACCGGGGAGCTGTTTTTT.

This clonotype was observed a handful of times. The rearrangement links TRBV10-3 to TRBJ1-1; D gene ambiguous. Between the trimmed V and J ends, which lost 3 bases and 8 bases, there was a span of 16 bases. The CDR3 totals 14 residues. Germline CDR1 and CDR2: ENHRY and SYGVKD. The CDR3 reads CAISDRTGLQEAFF. Here the CDR3 DNA reads TGTGCCATCAGTGACCGGACGGGCCTTCAGGAAGCTTTCTTT.

This clonotype was seen more than once but under ten times. The chain uses TRBV6-6 and TRBJ2-3, with TRBD2 identical over 11 bases. Germline lookup yields CDR1 MNHNY and CDR2 SVGAGI (reference sequence). V dropped 0 bases and J dropped 4; count of bases not matched to a gene: 9. The CDR3 totals 18 residues. This CDR3 is CASSYSRTRLAGPDTQYF. The CDR3 DNA follows: TGTGCCAGCAGTTACTCGCGGACGAGACTAGCGGGACCAGATACGCAGTATTTT.

This clonotype was detected only a few times. The chain recombines TRBV11-2 with TRBJ2-1; D might be TRBD1 (7 bases). The CDR3 runs to 15 residues. CDR1 is SGHAT, CDR2 FQNNGV, per germline. V lost 5 bases, J lost 4 bases, and 15 bases lay in between. The CDR3 DNA sequence: TGTGCCAGCAGCCCCAGACAGGGAGGATACAATGAGCAGTTCTTC. This codes for CASSPRQGGYNEQFF.

In its sample, this clonotype was seen a few times. The V call is TRBV20-1, the J call TRBJ1-4; perhaps TRBD1 as D (5 bases). Per the germline V gene, CDR1 is DFQATT and CDR2 is SNEGSKA (reference sequence). This CDR3 contains 13 residues. Trimming removed 6 bases at V and 0 bases at J, with 8 bases between. The CDR3: CSADRATNEKLFF. Written as DNA, the CDR3 is TGCAGTGCCGACAGAGCAACTAATGAAAAACTGTTTTTT.

This clonotype was seen a single time. The V call is TRBV12-5, the J call TRBJ1-2, with a possible D match to TRBD1 (5 bases). The CDR3 consists of 14 residues. Per germline, CDR1 LGHNT and CDR2 FRNRAP. CDR3 loop: CASTPLSGVYGYTF. CDR3 nucleotide sequence: TGTGCCAGCACTCCCCTCTCGGGGGTCTATGGCTACACCTTC. The full variable domain, completed using reference TRBV12-5 and TRBJ1-2, is DARVTQTPRHKVTEMGQEVTMRCQPILGHNTVFWYRQTMMQGLELLAYFRNRAPLDDSGMPKDRFSAEMPDATLATLKIQPSEPRDSAVYFCASTPLSGVYGYTFGSGTRLTVV.

There are a few counts of this clonotype. This CDR3 reads CASSPPGTGAYEQYF. CDR3 nucleotides: TGTGCCAGCTCACCACCCGGGACAGGGGCCTACGAGCAGTACTTC. The V gene is TRBV18, the J gene TRBJ2-7; 10 bases align to TRBD1. With 0 bases clipped from V and 2 bases from J, the junction kept 1 base outside the gene matches. This CDR3 is 15 amino acids long. Germline loops: CDR1 KGHSH, CDR2 LQKENI. The full variable domain, completed using reference TRBV18 and TRBJ2-7, is NAGVMQNPRHLVRRRGQEARLRCSPMKGHSHVYWYRQLPEEGLKFMVYLQKENIIDESGMPKERFSAEFPKEGPSILRIQQVVRGDSAAYFCASSPPGTGAYEQYFGPGTRLTVT.

V and J are TRBV10-3 and TRBJ2-7, with unresolved D. The germline V and J ends were trimmed by 0 bases and 0 bases, with 3 bases remaining between them. This CDR3 contains 13 residues. Germline CDR1 and CDR2: ENHRY and SYGVKD. The CDR3 DNA sequence: TGTGCCATCAGTGAGTCTGCCTCCTACGAGCAGTACTTC. Its translation is CAISESASYEQYF.

The gene calls are TRBV7-2 and TRBJ2-3; 7 positions agree with TRBD2. The CDR3 length is 16 residues. In germline, CDR1 is SGHTA, CDR2 FQGNSA. Unmatched junction bases numbered 9, after V lost 5 bases and J lost 1 base. CDR3 region: CASSQGRGRGTDTQYF. In DNA, the CDR3 is TGTGCCAGCAGCCAAGGGAGGGGCAGGGGCACAGATACGCAGTATTTT.

This clonotype was counted ten times or more. V is TRBV15 and J is TRBJ2-2, with 15 positions matching TRBD2. The CDR3 has 19 amino acids. V shed 5 bases and J 1 base; nucleotides not matched to a gene: 8. Germline-derived CDR1 and CDR2 are LNHNV and YYDKDF (reference sequence). The CDR3 loop is CATSSLGTSGGKNTGELFF. In DNA form, the CDR3 reads TGTGCCACCAGCTCCCTGGGGACTAGCGGGGGGAAGAACACCGGGGAGCTGTTTTTT.

This sequence joins TRBV5-1 and TRBJ2-7, with 8 bases fitting TRBD1. This CDR3 spans 14 amino acids. CDR1 and CDR2 from the germline V gene are SGHRS and YFSETQ. Trimming took 4 bases from V and 2 from J; bases not matched to a gene: 5. CDR3 sequence: CASSNWGQAYEQYF. CDR3 DNA: TGCGCCAGCAGCAACTGGGGACAGGCCTACGAGCAGTACTTC. The full variable domain, rest sourced from reference TRBV5-1 and TRBJ2-7, is KAGVTQTPRYLIKTRGQQVTLSCSPISGHRSVSWYQQTPGQGLQFLFEYFSETQRNKGNFPGRFSGRQFSNSRSEMNVSTLELGDSALYLCASSNWGQAYEQYFGPGTRLTVT.

This clonotype appeared a few times. The CDR3 DNA follows: TGTGCCAGCAGCTGCGGACAGGGGGAATCCCCAACTCCTTACAATGAGCAGTTCTTC. Protein: CASSCGQGESPTPYNEQFF. The V and J genes are TRBV7-6 and TRBJ2-1; 10 nucleotides match TRBD1. The CDR3 is 19 amino acids. CDR1 and CDR2 from the germline V gene are SGHVS and FNYEAQ. J gave up 4 bases and V 4 bases, and 16 bases lay outside the gene matches. Combining the CDR3 with reference TRBV7-6 and TRBJ2-1 gives the whole variable domain GAGVSQSPRYKVTKRGQDVALRCDPISGHVSLYWYRQALGQGPEFLTYFNYEAQQDKSGLPNDRFSAERPEGSISTLTIQRTEQRDSAMYRCASSCGQGESPTPYNEQFFGPGTRLTVL.

As regards this clonotype: An end of the junction differs from the germline gene, which may be a read error. J is TRBJ2-2 and V is TRBV7-7; D not resolved. Germline loops: CDR1 SSHAT, CDR2 FNYEAQ (reference sequence). The CDR3 runs 13 residues. The CDR3 region has the DNA TGTGCTAGCAGCATCAGGAACACCGGGGAGCTGTTTTTT. Translated: CASSIRNTGELFF.